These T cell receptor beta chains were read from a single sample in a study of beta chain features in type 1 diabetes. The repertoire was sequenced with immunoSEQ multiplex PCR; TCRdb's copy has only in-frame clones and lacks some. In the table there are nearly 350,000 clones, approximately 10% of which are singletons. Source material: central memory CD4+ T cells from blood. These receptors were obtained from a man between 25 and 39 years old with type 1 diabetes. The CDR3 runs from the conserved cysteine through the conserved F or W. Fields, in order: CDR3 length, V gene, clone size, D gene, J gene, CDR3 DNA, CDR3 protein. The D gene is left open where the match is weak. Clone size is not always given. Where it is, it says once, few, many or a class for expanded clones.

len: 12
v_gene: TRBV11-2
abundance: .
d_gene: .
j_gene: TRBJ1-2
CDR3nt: TGTGCCAGCAGCCCCCACAGGGATGGCTACACCTTC
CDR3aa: CASSPHRDGYTF

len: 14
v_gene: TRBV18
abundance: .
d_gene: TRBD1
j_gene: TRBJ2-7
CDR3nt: TGTGCCAGCTCACCAAGGCAGGGGGTCTACGAGCAGTACTTC
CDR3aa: CASSPRQGVYEQYF

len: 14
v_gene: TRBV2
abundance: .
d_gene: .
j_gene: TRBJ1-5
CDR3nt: TGTGCCAGCACCGCTCAGGTGCGCAATCAGCCCCAGCATTTT
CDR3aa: CASTAQVRNQPQHF

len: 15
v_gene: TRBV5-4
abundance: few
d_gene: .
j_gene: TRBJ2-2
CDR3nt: TGTGCCAGCAGCCCCGGACATCTCGGTGGCGGGGAGCTGTTTTTT
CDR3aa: CASSPGHLGGGELFF

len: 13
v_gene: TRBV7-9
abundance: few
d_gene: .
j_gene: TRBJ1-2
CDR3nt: TGTGCCAGCAGCTTTGGGACGCCTCGTGACTACACCTTC
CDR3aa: CASSFGTPRDYTF

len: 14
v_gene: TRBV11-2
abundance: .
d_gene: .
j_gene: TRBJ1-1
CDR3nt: TGTGCCAGCACCAAGGACAATTGGGACACTGAAGCTTTCTTT
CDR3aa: CASTKDNWDTEAFF

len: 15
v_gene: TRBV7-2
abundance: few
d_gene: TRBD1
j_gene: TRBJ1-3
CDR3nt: TGTGCCAGCAGCCTCGGACAGGGAGCTGGAAACACCATATATTTT
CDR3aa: CASSLGQGAGNTIYF

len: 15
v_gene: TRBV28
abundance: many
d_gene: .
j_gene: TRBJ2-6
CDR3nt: TGTGCCAGCAGTCCGCCTCGAGGAGGGGCCAACGTCCTGACTTTC
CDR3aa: CASSPPRGGANVLTF

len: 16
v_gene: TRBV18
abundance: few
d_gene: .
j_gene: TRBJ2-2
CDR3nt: TGTGCCAGCTCACCACAAGGTTTAGCGAACACCGGGGAGCTGTTTTTT
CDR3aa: CASSPQGLANTGELFF

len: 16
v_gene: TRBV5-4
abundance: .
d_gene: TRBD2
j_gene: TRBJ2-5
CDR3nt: TGTGCCAGCAGCTTGTCTAGCGGGAGGGCCGGGGAGACCCAGTACTTC
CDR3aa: CASSLSSGRAGETQYF

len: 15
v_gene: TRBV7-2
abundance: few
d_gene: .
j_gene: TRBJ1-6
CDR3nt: TGTGCCAGCAGCTTACTGCCTACCCCAATTCAGGGCCTCCACTTT
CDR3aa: CASSLLPTPIQGLHF

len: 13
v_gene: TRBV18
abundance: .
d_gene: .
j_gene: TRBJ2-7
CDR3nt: TGTGCCAGCTCATTGTACTCCTCCTACGAGCAGTACTTC
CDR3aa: CASSLYSSYEQYF

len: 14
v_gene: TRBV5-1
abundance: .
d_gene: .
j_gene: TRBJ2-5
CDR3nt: TGCGCCAGCAGCTTGTTTGGGGCCCAAGAGACCCAGTACTTC
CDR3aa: CASSLFGAQETQYF

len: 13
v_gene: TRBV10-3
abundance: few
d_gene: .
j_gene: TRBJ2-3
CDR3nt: TGTGCCATCAGGGGGCAGGAAGGGGATACGCAGTATTTT
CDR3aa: CAIRGQEGDTQYF

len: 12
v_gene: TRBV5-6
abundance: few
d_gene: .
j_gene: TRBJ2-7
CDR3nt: TGTGCCAGCAGCTCTTCGGGGTTCGAGCAGTACTTC
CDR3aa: CASSSSGFEQYF

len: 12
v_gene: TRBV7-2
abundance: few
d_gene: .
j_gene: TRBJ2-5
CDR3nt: TGTGCCAGCAGCCCAGAGAAAGAGACCCAGTACTTC
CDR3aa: CASSPEKETQYF

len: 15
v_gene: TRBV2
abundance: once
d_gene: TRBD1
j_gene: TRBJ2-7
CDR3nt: TGTGCCGCCAAAACTGCGGGACAGGGGGCACACGAGCAGTACTTC
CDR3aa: CAAKTAGQGAHEQYF

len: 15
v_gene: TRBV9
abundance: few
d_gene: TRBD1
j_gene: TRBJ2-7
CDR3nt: TGTGCCAGCAGCGTCGGGACAGGGATCCAATACGAGCAGTACTTC
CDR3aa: CASSVGTGIQYEQYF

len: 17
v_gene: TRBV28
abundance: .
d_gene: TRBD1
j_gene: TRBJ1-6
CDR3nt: TGTGCCAGCAGTCCATCATACTACGGACAGGATAATTCACCCCTCCACTTT
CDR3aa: CASSPSYYGQDNSPLHF

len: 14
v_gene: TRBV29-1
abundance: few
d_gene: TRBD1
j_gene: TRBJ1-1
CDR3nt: TGCAGCGTCGCGGACAGGACAATGAACACTGAAGCTTTCTTT
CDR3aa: CSVADRTMNTEAFF

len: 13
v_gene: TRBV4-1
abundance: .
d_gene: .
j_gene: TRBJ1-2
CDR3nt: TGCGCCAGCAGCCAAGGGACCGAGTATGGCTACACCTTC
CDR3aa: CASSQGTEYGYTF

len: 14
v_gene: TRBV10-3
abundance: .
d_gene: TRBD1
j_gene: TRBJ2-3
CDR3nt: TGTGCCATCAGAACGGGACAGAACACAGATACGCAGTATTTT
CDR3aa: CAIRTGQNTDTQYF

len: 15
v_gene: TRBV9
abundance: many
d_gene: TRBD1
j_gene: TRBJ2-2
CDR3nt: TGTGCCAGCGGCACCACAGGGGTGAGGGCCGGGGAGCTGTTTTTT
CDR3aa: CASGTTGVRAGELFF

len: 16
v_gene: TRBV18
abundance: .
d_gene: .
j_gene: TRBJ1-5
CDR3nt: TGTGCCAGCTCACAAAGACAGGCTTATAGCAATCAGCCCCAGCATTTT
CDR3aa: CASSQRQAYSNQPQHF

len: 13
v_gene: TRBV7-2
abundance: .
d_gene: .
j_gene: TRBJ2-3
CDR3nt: TGTGCCAGCAGCTTACAGGACACCCATACGCAGTATTTT
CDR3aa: CASSLQDTHTQYF

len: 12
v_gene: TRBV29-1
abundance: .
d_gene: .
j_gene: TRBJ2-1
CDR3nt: TGCAGCGTCACATTCCGGGACGGGCTCATCTTCTTC
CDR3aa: CSVTFRDGLIFF

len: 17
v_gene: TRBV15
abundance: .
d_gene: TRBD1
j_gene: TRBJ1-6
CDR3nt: TGTGCCACCAGCAGAGGGACAGGGTGGTTGGATAATTCACCCCTCCACTTT
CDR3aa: CATSRGTGWLDNSPLHF

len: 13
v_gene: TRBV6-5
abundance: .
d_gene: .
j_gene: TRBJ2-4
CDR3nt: TGTGCCAGCAGTTCGGCAGGCCAAATGATTCAGTACTTC
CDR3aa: CASSSAGQMIQYF

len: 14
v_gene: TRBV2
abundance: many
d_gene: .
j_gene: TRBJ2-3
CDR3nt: TGTGCCAGCAGTCCCGCCGGGGGCACAGATACGCAGTATTTT
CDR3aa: CASSPAGGTDTQYF

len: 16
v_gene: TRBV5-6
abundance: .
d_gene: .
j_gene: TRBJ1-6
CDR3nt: TGTGCCAGCAGCTCTTCAGGGGAATCCTATAATTCACCCCTCCACTTT
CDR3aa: CASSSSGESYNSPLHF

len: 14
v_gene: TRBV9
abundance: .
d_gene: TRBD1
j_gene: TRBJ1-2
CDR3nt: TGTGCCAGCAGCGCCGGGACAGGGATCGGGGGCTACACCTTC
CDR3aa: CASSAGTGIGGYTF

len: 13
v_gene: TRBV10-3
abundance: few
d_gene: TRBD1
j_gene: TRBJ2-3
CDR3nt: TGTGCCACCACAGGGGAAGGCACAGATACGCAGTATTTT
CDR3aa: CATTGEGTDTQYF

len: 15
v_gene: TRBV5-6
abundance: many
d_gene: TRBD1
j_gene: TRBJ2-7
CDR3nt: TGTGCCAGCAGCGGATGGACAGGTTTATCCGACGAGCAGTACTTC
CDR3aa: CASSGWTGLSDEQYF

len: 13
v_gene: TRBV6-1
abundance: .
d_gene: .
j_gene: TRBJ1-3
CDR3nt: TGTGCCAGCAGTTCAGGGCCAACAGTGGCCATATATTTT
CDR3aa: CASSSGPTVAIYF

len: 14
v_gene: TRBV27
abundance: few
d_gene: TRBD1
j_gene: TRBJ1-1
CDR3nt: TGTGCCAGCAGTCGGACAGGGGGGATATCTGAAGCTTTCTTT
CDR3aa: CASSRTGGISEAFF

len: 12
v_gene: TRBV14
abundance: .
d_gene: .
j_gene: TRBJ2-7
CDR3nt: TGTGCCAGCAGCCAGCAGGGATACGAGCAGTACTTC
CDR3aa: CASSQQGYEQYF

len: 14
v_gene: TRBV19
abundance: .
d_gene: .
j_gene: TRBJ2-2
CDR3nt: TGTGCCAGTAGCTCCGGGACACTCACCGGGGAGCTGTTTTTT
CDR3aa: CASSSGTLTGELFF

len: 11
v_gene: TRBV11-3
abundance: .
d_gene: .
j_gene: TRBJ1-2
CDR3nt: TGTGCCAGCAGCAGGGGCTATGGCTACACCTTC
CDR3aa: CASSRGYGYTF

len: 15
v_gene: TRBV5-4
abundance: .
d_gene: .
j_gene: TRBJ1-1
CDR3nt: TGTGCCAGCAGCTTGTTGGGGGGTACGAACACTGAAGCTTTCTTT
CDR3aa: CASSLLGGTNTEAFF

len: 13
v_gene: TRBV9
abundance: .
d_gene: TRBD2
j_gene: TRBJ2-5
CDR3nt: TGTGCCAGCAGCCCTAGCGGGGGAGAGACCCAGTACTTC
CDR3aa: CASSPSGGETQYF

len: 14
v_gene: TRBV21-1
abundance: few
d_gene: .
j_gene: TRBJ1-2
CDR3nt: TGTGCCAGCAGCAAAGGTCCAGGGTTGAATGGCTACACCTTC
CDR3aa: CASSKGPGLNGYTF

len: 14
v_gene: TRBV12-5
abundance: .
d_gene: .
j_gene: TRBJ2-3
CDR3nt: TGTGCTAGTGGCCCTAGCAGCAGCACAGATACGCAGTATTTT
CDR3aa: CASGPSSSTDTQYF

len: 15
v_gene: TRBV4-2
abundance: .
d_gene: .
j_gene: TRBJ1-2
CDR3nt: TGTGCCAGCAGCCAAGAGGCAGGGGTGGGTTCTAACTACACCTTC
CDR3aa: CASSQEAGVGSNYTF

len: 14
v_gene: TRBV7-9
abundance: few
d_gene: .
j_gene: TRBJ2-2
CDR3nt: TGTGCCAGCAGCTTTGGACAGATGACCGGGGAGCTGTTTTTT
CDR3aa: CASSFGQMTGELFF

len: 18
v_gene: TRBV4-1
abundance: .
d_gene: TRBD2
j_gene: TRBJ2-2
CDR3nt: TGCGCCAGCAGCCAAGTACCGGGACTAGCGGCGAACACCGGGGAGCTGTTTTTT
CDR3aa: CASSQVPGLAANTGELFF